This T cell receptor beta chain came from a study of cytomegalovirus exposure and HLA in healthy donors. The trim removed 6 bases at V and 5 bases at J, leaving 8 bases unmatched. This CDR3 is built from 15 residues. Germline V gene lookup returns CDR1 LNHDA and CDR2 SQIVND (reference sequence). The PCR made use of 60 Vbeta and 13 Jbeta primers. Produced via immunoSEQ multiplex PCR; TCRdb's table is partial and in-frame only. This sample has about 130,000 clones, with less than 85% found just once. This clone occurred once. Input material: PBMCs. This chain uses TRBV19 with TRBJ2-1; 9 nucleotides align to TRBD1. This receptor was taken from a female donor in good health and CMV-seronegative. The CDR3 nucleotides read TGTGCCAGTAGCCTACAGGGGGCAGGCGACAATGAGCAGTTCTTC. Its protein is CASSLQGAGDNEQFF.